This TCR beta chain was documented in a study of blood T cell repertoires in COVID-19. Study background: Whether acute or convalescent, the COVID-19 samples came from the United States, Italy and Spain. T cells, B-cell-depleted T cells, or PBMCs supplied cDNA or gDNA.

The germline CDR1 and CDR2 sequences are SGHRS and YFSETQ. This CDR3 has 16 residues. The V end was cut by 1 base, the J end by 4 bases, with 17 bases between. Authors' processing steps: How many nucleated cells were present was estimated from reference gene primer amplification. Clones were read by immunoSEQ multiplex PCR, and TCRdb kept only the in-frame ones, dropping some. V and J calls and clone size are those listed in that table; D and trimming were worked out from the DNA. The sample lists about 100,000 clones, almost 80% occurring once. This clonotype was obtained from a human donor in a cohort sampled during active COVID-19. The sequencing input was peripheral blood. The chain joins TRBV5-1 to TRBJ2-5; unclear D gene. This CDR3 reads CASSLNPGGRGETQYF. The CDR3 nucleotides are TGCGCCAGCAGCTTGAATCCCGGTGGGCGTGGAGAGACCCAGTACTTC.